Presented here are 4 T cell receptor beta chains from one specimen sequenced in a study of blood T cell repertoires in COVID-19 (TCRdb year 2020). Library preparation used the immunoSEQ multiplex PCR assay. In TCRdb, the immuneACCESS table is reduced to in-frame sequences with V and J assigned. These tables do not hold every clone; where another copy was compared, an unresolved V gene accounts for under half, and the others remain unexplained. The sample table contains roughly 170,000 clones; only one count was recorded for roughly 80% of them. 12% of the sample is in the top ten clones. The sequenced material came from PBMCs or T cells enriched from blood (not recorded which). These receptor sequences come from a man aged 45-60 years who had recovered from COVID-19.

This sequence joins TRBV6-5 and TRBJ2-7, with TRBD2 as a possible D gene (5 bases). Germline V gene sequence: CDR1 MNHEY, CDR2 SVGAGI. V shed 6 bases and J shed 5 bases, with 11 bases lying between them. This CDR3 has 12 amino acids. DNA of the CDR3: TGTGCCAGCAGCGCCACTAGAGACGAGCAGTACTTC. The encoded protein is CASSATRDEQYF.

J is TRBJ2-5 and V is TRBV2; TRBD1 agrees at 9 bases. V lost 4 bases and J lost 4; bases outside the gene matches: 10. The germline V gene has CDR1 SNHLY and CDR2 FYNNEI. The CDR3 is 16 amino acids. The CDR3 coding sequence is TGTGCCAGCAGTGCCTGGGACAGGGCTTTGGGAGAGACCCAGTACTTC. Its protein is CASSAWDRALGETQYF.

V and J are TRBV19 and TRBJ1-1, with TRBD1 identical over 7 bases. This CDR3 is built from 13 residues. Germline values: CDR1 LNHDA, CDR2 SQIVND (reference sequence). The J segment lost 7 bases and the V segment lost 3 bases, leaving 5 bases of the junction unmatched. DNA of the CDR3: TGTGCCAGTAGTATGACAGGGAAGGATGAAGCTTTCTTT. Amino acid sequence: CASSMTGKDEAFF.

CDR3 sequence (DNA): TGTGCCAGCAGCTTAACAGGGGGTCGCGGCTACACCTTC. Protein: CASSLTGGRGYTF. This chain connects TRBV7-8 to TRBJ1-2; 8 bases are a match to TRBD1. CDR3 size: 13 residues. The trim removed 2 bases at V and 8 bases at J, leaving 4 bases unmatched. Germline V lookup: CDR1 SGHVS, CDR2 FQNEAQ.